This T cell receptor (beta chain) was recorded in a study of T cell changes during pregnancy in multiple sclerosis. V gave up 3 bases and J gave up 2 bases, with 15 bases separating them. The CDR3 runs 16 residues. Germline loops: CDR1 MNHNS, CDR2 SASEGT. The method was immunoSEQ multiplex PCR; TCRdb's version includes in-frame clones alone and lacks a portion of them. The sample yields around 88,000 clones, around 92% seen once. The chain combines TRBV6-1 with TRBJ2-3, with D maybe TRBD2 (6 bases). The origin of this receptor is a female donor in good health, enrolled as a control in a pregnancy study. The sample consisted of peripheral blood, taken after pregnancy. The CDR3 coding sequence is TGTGCCAGCAGTGACCGGGACTCAATTAACACAGATACGCAGTATTTT. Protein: CASSDRDSINTDTQYF.